The next 30 T cell receptor beta chains were all read from a single sample in a study of naive and memory T cell subsets. RNA was extracted from around 2.5 ml of whole blood of healthy adults. Blood and skin TCR RNA was reverse transcribed with alpha and beta constant primers. A single record per CDR3 protein comes from TCRdb applying MiXCR to the 5' RACE reads. The sample lists tens of thousands of distinct CDR3 sequences, under 30% occurring once. The source is a female donor in good health.

The chain recombines TRBV24-1 with TRBJ2-1; TRBD2 aligns across 11 bases. Germline CDR1 KGHDR, CDR2 SFDVKD. With 4 bases clipped from V and 7 bases from J, the junction kept 17 bases outside the gene matches. The CDR3 length is 19 residues. CDR3 DNA: TGTGCCACCAGTGAGTCCGGGACTAGCGGTTTGGGTGGGTTAAATGAGCAGTTCTTC. This sequence encodes CATSESGTSGLGGLNEQFF.

This clonotype was detected a few times. This rearrangement joins TRBV6-1 to TRBJ1-2; perhaps TRBD1 as D (6 bases). Per the germline V gene, CDR1 is MNHNS and CDR2 is SASEGT. Trimming took 8 bases from V and 7 from J, leaving 20 bases between them. The CDR3 runs 14 residues. In DNA form, the CDR3 reads TGTGCCAGCTTCGAAACCCGGGGGCAGGGTGGCTACACCTTC. This gives the protein CASFETRGQGGYTF.

The sample holds a few counts of this clonotype. The rearrangement links TRBV20-1 to TRBJ2-5; D possibly corresponds to TRBD1 (5 bases). Germline V CDR1 and CDR2: DFQATT, SNEGSKA (reference sequence). The V end lost 6 bases, the J end lost 2 bases, and 19 bases lay between the germline ends. The length of the CDR3 is 15 residues. CDR3: CSAEPPETAQETQYF. In nucleotides, the CDR3 is TGCAGTGCCGAGCCCCCCGAGACAGCACAAGAGACCCAGTACTTC.

This chain uses TRBV9 with TRBJ2-7; 8 bases line up with TRBD1. The germline gives CDR1 SGDLS, CDR2 YYNGEE. This CDR3 has 14 residues. V lost 4 bases to trimming and J lost 7 bases; unmatched junction nucleotides: 10. The CDR3, as DNA: TGTGCCAGCAGCCCTCAGGACAGGGTGGAAGAGCAGTACTTC. This codes for CASSPQDRVEEQYF.

V usage is TRBV6-5 and J usage is TRBJ1-2, with no clear D. This CDR3 region has 15 residues. Per the germline V gene, CDR1 is MNHEY and CDR2 is SVGAGI. The V end lost 0 bases, the J end lost 7 bases, and 15 bases lay between the germline ends. The CDR3 here is CASSYSITARGGYTF. CDR3 DNA: TGTGCCAGCAGTTACTCGATTACTGCCAGAGGTGGCTACACCTTC.

Many counts were recorded for this clonotype. The CDR3 DNA reads as TGTGCCAGCAATCCCCGTAGCGGGGGGGCCGCTGAGCAGTTCTTC. This translates into CASNPRSGGAAEQFF. This chain connects TRBV2 to TRBJ2-1, with 11 bases matching TRBD2. The V gene's germline CDR1 is SNHLY and CDR2 FYNNEI. The CDR3 loop spans 15 amino acids. V was pared by 7 bases and J by 9 bases, with 11 bases of the junction left unmatched.

There are a few counts of this clonotype. CDR3 region: CSVVPAANEQFF. CDR3 nucleotide sequence: TGCAGCGTTGTGCCGGCAGCCAATGAGCAGTTCTTC. The chain employs TRBV29-1 and TRBJ2-1; no clear D gene. This CDR3 region has 12 residues. The germline V gene encodes CDR1 SQVTM and CDR2 ANQGSEA. V was clipped by 4 bases and J by 6 bases, with 10 bases between them.

This clonotype is medium-sized (0.01 to 0.1%) in the sample. The genes are TRBV7-2 and TRBJ2-2; D not certain. With 9 bases removed from V and 2 bases from J, the gap between germline ends came to 13 bases. CDR1 and CDR2 (germline): SGHTA, FQGNSA. The CDR3 runs 14 residues. CDR3 protein: CASSLISNTGELFF. CDR3 DNA: TGTGCCAGTTCCTTAATCTCAAACACCGGGGAGCTGTTTTTT.

This clonotype has a handful of counts. This may be a read error, as it is one base from a much larger clone. DNA for the CDR3: TGTGCCAGCAGCTTAGGTGCTAGCGGGAGCACCGGGGAGCTGTTTTTT. Amino acid sequence: CASSLGASGSTGELFF. The chain carries TRBV11-2 and TRBJ2-2, with TRBD2 matching 10 bases. V trimming: 1 base; J trimming: 4 bases; junction bases outside the gene matches: 3. From germline, CDR1 is SGHAT and CDR2 FQNNGV. The CDR3 contains 16 residues.

The chain joins TRBV10-2 to TRBJ2-2; D is unclear. The length of the CDR3 is 13 residues. V lost 2 bases and J lost 5, with 6 bases in between. Germline CDR1 is WSHSY and CDR2 is SAAADI. The CDR3 DNA reads as TGCGCCAGCAGTGAGGCGGAGACCGGGGAGCTGTTTTTT. Its translation is CASSEAETGELFF.

The genes are TRBV20-1 and TRBJ2-3; possible D gene TRBD1, 5 bases. The CDR3 runs 12 residues. Germline values: CDR1 DFQATT, CDR2 SNEGSKA (reference sequence). V dropped 8 bases and J dropped 0 bases, with 9 bases sitting between them. The CDR3 is CSTGPSTDTQYF. CDR3 coding DNA: TGCAGTACAGGTCCTAGCACAGATACGCAGTATTTT.

This clonotype was seen ten or more times. The chain joins TRBV11-2 to TRBJ2-5; perhaps TRBD2 as D (5 bases). Germline lookup yields CDR1 SGHAT and CDR2 FQNNGV. The CDR3 length is 15 residues. V lost 6 bases to trimming and J lost 3 bases, with 17 bases between them. CDR3 region: CASSLTQDLEETQYF. The CDR3 DNA is TGTGCCAGCAGTCTAACCCAGGACTTAGAAGAGACCCAGTACTTC.

This clonotype came up a few times. The chain links TRBV29-1 to TRBJ2-1, with 11 positions matching TRBD2. Trimming at V came to 4 bases and at J to 9 bases, leaving 14 bases not matched to a gene. The length of the CDR3 is 16 residues. CDR1 is SQVTM and CDR2 is ANQGSEA in the germline V gene. The CDR3 region has the DNA TGCAGCGTTGTTAGCACTAGCGGGAGAGGGTTGGGTGAGCAGTTCTTC. As protein: CSVVSTSGRGLGEQFF.

This clonotype was detected many times. This sequence joins TRBV29-1 and TRBJ2-3; 10 bases are a match to TRBD2. The trim removed 6 bases at V and 4 bases at J, leaving 1 base unmatched. This CDR3 region has 12 residues. Germline-derived CDR1 and CDR2 are SQVTM and ANQGSEA. CDR3 in amino acids: CSVGTSADTQYF. The DNA for the CDR3 is TGCAGCGTCGGGACTAGCGCAGATACGCAGTATTTT.

This chain uses TRBV9 with TRBJ2-2, with TRBD2 identical over 8 bases. The ends lost 2 bases at V and 2 bases at J; junction bases unmatched: 8. This CDR3 has 17 amino acids. Germline V gene sequence: CDR1 SGDLS, CDR2 YYNGEE. CDR3 amino acids: CASSVPKAGDNTGELFF. DNA for the CDR3: TGTGCCAGCAGCGTCCCTAAAGCGGGGGACAACACCGGGGAGCTGTTTTTT.

The chain recombines TRBV29-1 with TRBJ2-2, with TRBD1 matching over 8 bases. CDR3 length: 15 residues. With 2 bases clipped from V and 6 bases from J, the junction kept 8 bases outside the gene matches. CDR1 and CDR2 from the germline V gene are SQVTM and ANQGSEA. CDR3 coding DNA: TGCAGCGTTGAAACGCAGGGGGCGCGGTCCGGGGAGCTGTTTTTT. Its protein product is CSVETQGARSGELFF.

The genes are TRBV6-5 and TRBJ2-5; D perhaps matches TRBD2 (6 bases). The V gene's germline CDR1 is MNHEY and CDR2 SVGAGI. The germline V and J ends were trimmed by 6 bases and 1 base, with 18 bases remaining between them. This CDR3 contains 16 residues. CDR3 in amino acids: CASSPWPAGGQETQYF. CDR3 DNA: TGTGCCAGCAGCCCTTGGCCAGCCGGGGGCCAAGAGACCCAGTACTTC.

V is TRBV6-2 or TRBV6-3 and J is TRBJ2-5, with D perhaps being TRBD1 or TRBD2 (6 bases each). The CDR3 is 15 amino acids. Trimming took 3 bases from V and 2 from J, leaving 13 bases between them. The germline CDR1 and CDR2 sequences are MNHEY and SVGEGT. This CDR3 is CASSYRGTPQETQYF. CDR3 sequence (DNA): TGTGCCAGCAGTTATCGGGGGACACCTCAAGAGACCCAGTACTTC.

The chain carries TRBV20-1 and TRBJ2-7, with D maybe TRBD2 (5 bases). This CDR3 is 12 amino acids long. V lost 6 bases and J lost 7, with 16 bases in between. Germline lookup yields CDR1 DFQATT and CDR2 SNEGSKA (reference sequence). The CDR3 sequence: CSARTPSGEQYF. The CDR3 DNA is TGCAGTGCACGGACCCCATCGGGGGAGCAGTACTTC.

In this sample, this clonotype turned up a few times. This chain connects TRBV27 to TRBJ1-3; D is ambiguous. CDR1 is MNHEY, CDR2 SMNVEV, per germline (reference sequence). The CDR3 runs 12 residues. The V gene lost 4 bases and the J gene lost 6 bases, with 7 bases spanning the gap. CDR3 coding DNA: TGTGCCAGCAGTTCGGACTTAAACACCATATATTTT. As protein: CASSSDLNTIYF.

This sequence joins TRBV10-3 and TRBJ2-7, with 7 positions matching TRBD2. The CDR3 consists of 13 residues. The junction had 4 bases not matched to a gene; V was cut back by 6 bases and J by 2 bases. CDR1 ENHRY and CDR2 SYGVKD come from the germline V gene. For the CDR3, the DNA is TGTGCCATCAGAGGAGCGGGACCCTACGAGCAGTACTTC. It specifies CAIRGAGPYEQYF.

DNA for the CDR3: TGTGCCACCTGTCCTAGCGGGAGGCCGGGGACCGGGGAGCTGTTTTTT. This encodes CATCPSGRPGTGELFF. The V call is TRBV6-5, the J call TRBJ2-2; 11 bases fit TRBD2. The CDR3 spans 16 residues. The junction had 12 bases not matched to a gene; V was cut back by 10 bases and J by 5 bases. CDR1 and CDR2 (germline): MNHEY, SVGAGI.

The CDR3 bases are TGCAGTGCTACCCTCCCAAGGGGCGCGTCAGAGACCCAGTACTTC. Translating gives CSATLPRGASETQYF. This chain links TRBV20-1 with TRBJ2-5, with a tentative D call TRBD1 (5 bases). CDR1 and CDR2 from the germline V gene are DFQATT and SNEGSKA (reference sequence). V lost 4 bases, J lost 4 bases, and 19 bases lay in between. This CDR3 has 15 residues.

This clonotype is deemed medium-sized. The chain is built from TRBV6-4 and TRBJ1-1; 8 bases are shared with TRBD1. Trimming removed 4 bases from V and 3 bases from J; junction bases left unmatched: 4. CDR1 and CDR2 (germline): MRHNA, SNTAGT. The CDR3 length is 14 residues. The DNA of the CDR3 is TGTGCCAGCAGTGTGACAGGGGAGGACACTGAAGCTTTCTTT. This gives the protein CASSVTGEDTEAFF.

This clonotype was seen a few times. The chain couples TRBV29-1 to TRBJ1-2, with D unclear. This CDR3 is 12 amino acids long. Germline V gene lookup returns CDR1 SQVTM and CDR2 ANQGSEA. V was cut by 7 bases and J by 4 bases, with 13 bases left in between. The CDR3 reads CSARTDGYGYTF. The CDR3 DNA reads TGCAGCGCCCGGACGGACGGCTATGGCTACACCTTC.

This clonotype is medium-sized in the sample. The genes are TRBV7-2 and TRBJ1-6; a possible D gene is TRBD1 (6 bases). The V end lost 0 bases, the J end lost 6 bases, and 12 bases lay between the germline ends. Germline lookup yields CDR1 SGHTA and CDR2 FQGNSA. CDR3 length: 16 residues. The CDR3 region has the DNA TGTGCCAGCAGCTTAGCGCCCCCGGGGGCTAATTCACCCCTCCACTTT. This codes for CASSLAPPGANSPLHF.

This clonotype has only a few counts. The gene calls are TRBV29-1 and TRBJ1-2; no definite D call. The CDR3 totals 11 residues. Germline CDR1 SQVTM, CDR2 ANQGSEA. V was trimmed by 4 bases and J by 4 bases, leaving 7 bases between them. CDR3 sequence reads: CSVVGGYGYTF. In DNA, the CDR3 is TGCAGCGTTGTAGGAGGCTATGGCTACACCTTC.

The gene calls are TRBV29-1 and TRBJ2-5; a weak D match, TRBD2 (5 bases). V lost 8 bases and J 5 bases, leaving 18 bases between the germline ends. This CDR3 spans 13 amino acids. Germline V CDR1 and CDR2: SQVTM, ANQGSEA. The DNA of the CDR3 is TGCAGCATTAGACGCAAGGGAGAGGAGACCCAGTACTTC. Encoded protein: CSIRRKGEETQYF.

This chain links TRBV6-5 with TRBJ2-5; the D gene is possibly TRBD1 (5 bases). CDR1 and CDR2 from the germline V gene are MNHEY and SVGAGI. Trimming left V 5 bases short and J 1 base short, with 17 bases between. CDR3 size: 16 residues. The CDR3 loop is CASSPLGANSQETQYF. CDR3 DNA: TGTGCCAGCAGTCCCCTTGGGGCAAACAGCCAAGAGACCCAGTACTTC.

The sample holds many counts of this clonotype. The V and J genes are TRBV9 and TRBJ1-5, with D perhaps matching TRBD1 (6 bases). This CDR3 has 16 residues. CDR1 SGDLS and CDR2 YYNGEE come from the germline V gene. V lost 0 bases, J lost 5 bases, and 15 bases lay in between. The CDR3 bases are TGTGCCAGCAGCGTAGAAGAGAACAGGGACCATCAGCCCCAGCATTTT. This sequence encodes CASSVEENRDHQPQHF.